This T cell receptor beta chain derives from a study of CXCR3-negative and CXCR3-positive naive CD8 T cells. Study results and caveats: Naive CXCR3-positive and CXCR3-negative cells shared similar TRBV-TRBJ usage, unlike memory cells.

The study made its TRB cDNA libraries by 5' RACE, adding UMI labels. For each CDR3 protein, TCRdb gives one entry from its re-call of the 5' RACE reads, without DNA. The sample table sets out some 7,400 distinct CDR3 sequences. Concerning this clonotype itself: Its antigen is as yet unknown.

The material sequenced was naive CXCR3- CD8+ T cells from blood. Subset meaning: CD45RO-CCR7+CD27+CD95- naive CD8+ T cells lacking CXCR3 (TNR3-). The clonotype comes from a human donor in good health. Some clones in this sample may be carry-over from other donors' samples.

CDR3 in amino acids: CASSDGYNQPQHF. The genes are TRBV3-1 and TRBJ1-5. The CDR3 is 13 residues long. Looked up from germline, CDR1 is LGHDT and CDR2 is YNNKEL (reference sequence).